This T cell receptor beta chain came from a study of cytomegalovirus exposure and HLA in healthy donors. V lost 4 bases, J lost 3 bases, and 6 bases stayed unmatched. Germline V gene lookup returns CDR1 SGDLS and CDR2 YYNGEE. This CDR3 comprises 14 residues. Profiling relied on immunoSEQ multiplex PCR, and the TCRdb table lists in-frame clones only, not all of them. This table has 100,000 to 150,000 clones, more than 70% appearing once. This sequence was found in a man between 18 and 29 years old in good health and CMV-seronegative. Sequencing input: PBMCs. The rearrangement uses TRBV9 and TRBJ2-7; 8 bases are shared with TRBD1. The DNA for the CDR3 is TGTGCCAGCAGCCCCCAGGACAGGGTCTACGAGCAGTACTTC. Translated, it gives CASSPQDRVYEQYF.